Listed here are 23 T cell receptor beta chains from one sample, sequenced in a study of CD8 T cells in ankylosing spondylitis. Via MiXCR, TCRdb re-called the 5' RACE reads, giving one row per CDR3 protein. Of about 140,000 distinct CDR3 sequences detected, 9.5% to 12% appear once; the ten largest clones hold less than 5%. Source material: blood, either unsorted or a sorted T cell fraction (not recorded which). These receptors all come from a female donor with ankylosing spondylitis or in good health (not recorded which).

The genes are TRBV7-3 and TRBJ2-3, with 12 bases that match TRBD2. The CDR3 is made up of 16 amino acids. CDR1 SGHTA and CDR2 FQGTGA come from the germline V gene. The V gene end was trimmed by 5 bases and the J gene end by 2 bases; junction bases not matched to a gene: 5. As DNA, the CDR3 is TGTGCCAGCAGCGAAACTAGCGGGGGGACCACAGATACGCAGTATTTT. This translates into CASSETSGGTTDTQYF. Supplemented by reference TRBV7-3 and TRBJ2-3, the full variable domain reads GAGVSQTPSNKVTEKGKYVELRCDPISGHTALYWYRQSLGQGPEFLIYFQGTGAADDSGLPNDRFFAVRPEGSVSTLKIQRTERGDSAVYLCASSETSGGTTDTQYFGPGTRLTVL.

This clonotype was found many times. The chain is built from TRBV10-3 and TRBJ1-1, with 8 bases aligning to TRBD1. Trimming removed 5 bases from V and 0 bases from J; junction bases left unmatched: 5. The CDR3 sequence is 15 residues long. Per germline, CDR1 ENHRY and CDR2 SYGVKD. The CDR3 coding sequence is TGTGCCATCAGTCAAACAGGGGGGGTGAACACTGAAGCTTTCTTT. Protein: CAISQTGGVNTEAFF.

This chain links TRBV5-1 with TRBJ2-2; 9 positions match TRBD1. Germline values: CDR1 SGHRS, CDR2 YFSETQ. This CDR3 has 14 residues. Trimming cost V 4 bases and J 5 bases; bases outside gene matches: 3. The DNA for the CDR3 is TGCGCCAGCAGCCGGACAGGGGAGACCGGGGAGCTGTTTTTT. Its translation is CASSRTGETGELFF. The full variable domain, completed using reference TRBV5-1 and TRBJ2-2, is KAGVTQTPRYLIKTRGQQVTLSCSPISGHRSVSWYQQTPGQGLQFLFEYFSETQRNKGNFPGRFSGRQFSNSRSEMNVSTLELGDSALYLCASSRTGETGELFFGEGSRLTVL.

This clonotype was seen repeatedly, ten times or more. In DNA form, the CDR3 reads TGTGCCAGCAAAGAGACAAGCAATTCACCCCTCCACTTT. Translated, it gives CASKETSNSPLHF. The rearrangement links TRBV2 to TRBJ1-6, with no clear D. Trimming left V 7 bases short and J 7 bases short, with 11 bases between. Germline V gives CDR1 SNHLY, CDR2 FYNNEI. The length of the CDR3 is 13 residues. Using reference TRBV2 and TRBJ1-6 for the parts outside the CDR3, the full variable domain is EPEVTQTPSHQVTQMGQEVILRCVPISNHLYFYWYRQILGQKVEFLVSFYNNEISEKSEIFDDQFSVERPDGSNFTLKIRSTKLEDSAMYFCASKETSNSPLHFGNGTRLTVT.

This clonotype has at least ten counts. V is TRBV27 and J is TRBJ1-6, with D possibly matching TRBD1 (5 bases). Trimming took off 8 bases at V and 0 bases at J, with 8 bases between the two ends. The germline V gene encodes CDR1 MNHEY and CDR2 SMNVEV (reference sequence). The CDR3 has 14 residues. CDR3 sequence reads: CASGTSSYNSPLHF. In nucleotides, the CDR3 is TGTGCCAGCGGGACGAGCTCCTATAATTCACCCCTCCACTTT.

There are many counts of this clonotype. The chain combines TRBV5-5 with TRBJ1-2; 8 bases match TRBD1. V gave up 5 bases and J gave up 3 bases; unmatched junction bases: 3. Germline V CDR1 and CDR2: SGHKS, YYEKEE (reference sequence). CDR3 length: 13 amino acids. The DNA of the CDR3 is TGTGCCAGCAGACCGACAGGGGACTATGGCTACACCTTC. Translation gives CASRPTGDYGYTF. The complete variable domain, with remaining parts taken from reference TRBV5-5 and TRBJ1-2, reads DAGVTQSPTHLIKTRGQQVTLRCSPISGHKSVSWYQQVLGQGPQFIFQYYEKEERGRGNFPDRFSARQFPNYSSELNVNALLLGDSALYLCASRPTGDYGYTFGSGTRLTVV.

V is TRBV5-5 and J is TRBJ2-2, with D perhaps matching TRBD1 (6 bases). Germline CDR1 is SGHKS and CDR2 is YYEKEE (reference sequence). Trimming removed 4 bases from V and 1 base from J, with 11 bases in between. The CDR3 length is 15 residues. This CDR3 is CASSPGHLNTGELFF. The CDR3 nucleotides read TGTGCCAGCAGCCCGGGACACCTGAACACCGGGGAGCTGTTTTTT.

Many counts were recorded for this clonotype. The V gene is TRBV7-9, the J gene TRBJ1-2; 9 bases agree with TRBD1. The CDR3 sequence is 15 residues long. Germline CDR1 and CDR2: SEHNR and FQNEAQ (reference sequence). V was pared by 1 base and J by 3 bases, with 3 bases of the junction left unmatched. The CDR3: CASSLVTGGDYGYTF. In DNA form, the CDR3 reads TGTGCCAGCAGCTTAGTGACAGGGGGTGACTATGGCTACACCTTC.

This sequence joins TRBV20-1 and TRBJ2-7, with D unresolved. The length of the CDR3 is 15 residues. Germline V gene lookup returns CDR1 DFQATT and CDR2 SNEGSKA (reference sequence). Trimming removed 0 bases from V and 4 bases from J, with 16 bases in between. For the CDR3, the DNA is TGCAGTGCTAGAGATAAGACGCGAGGATCATACGAGCAGTACTTC. Its protein is CSARDKTRGSYEQYF.

There are many counts of this clonotype. V and J are TRBV10-3 and TRBJ2-1, with a tentative D call TRBD1 (6 bases). Deletions cut 1 base from V and 5 bases from J, with 18 bases between. The CDR3 has 17 residues. The germline gives CDR1 ENHRY, CDR2 SYGVKD. CDR3 coding DNA: TGTGCCATCAGTGAGTATTCGGGTAGGGACAACGACAATGAGCAGTTCTTC. It encodes CAISEYSGRDNDNEQFF.

In its sample, this clonotype was seen many times. J is TRBJ1-1 and V is TRBV10-2, with D unclear. Germline V CDR1 and CDR2: WSHSY, SAAADI. This CDR3 comprises 15 residues. The V and J ends lost 2 bases and 1 base respectively, with 11 bases between them. The CDR3 bases are TGCGCCAGCAGTGAGAGATGGGGTCGGAACACTGAAGCTTTCTTT. Protein: CASSERWGRNTEAFF.

At least ten counts were recorded for this clonotype. The J gene is TRBJ2-7, the V gene TRBV12-3 or TRBV12-4, with TRBD1 matching over 9 bases. The CDR3 consists of 14 residues. V dropped 6 bases and J dropped 5; count of bases not matched to a gene: 8. CDR3 protein: CASSLKQGADEQYF. The CDR3 DNA follows: TGTGCCAGCAGCCTGAAACAGGGGGCAGACGAGCAGTACTTC.

This clonotype was counted at least ten times. The chain links TRBV29-1 to TRBJ2-3; TRBD1 is a possible D gene (6 bases). With 7 bases removed from V and 2 bases from J, the gap between germline ends came to 13 bases. CDR1 and CDR2 (germline): SQVTM, ANQGSEA. The length of the CDR3 is 13 residues. The CDR3 DNA reads as TGCAGCGAGCTCGGACAGAACACAGATACGCAGTATTTT. It encodes CSELGQNTDTQYF.

This clonotype was picked up many times. This chain connects TRBV6-1 to TRBJ1-4; 8 nucleotides agree with TRBD1. Germline CDR1 is MNHNS and CDR2 is SASEGT. V shed 6 bases, J shed 8 bases, and the junction held 14 bases outside the gene matches. The CDR3 sequence is 16 residues long. The CDR3 DNA reads TGTGCCAGCAGCGCTAGCGGGACAGGAGAGGGGGAAAAACTGTTTTTT. Translated, it gives CASSASGTGEGEKLFF.

In its sample, this clonotype was seen many times. The chain joins TRBV29-1 to TRBJ1-2; no firm D call. The CDR3 totals 14 residues. The germline V and J ends were trimmed by 1 base and 6 bases, with 15 bases remaining between them. CDR1 and CDR2 from the germline V gene are SQVTM and ANQGSEA. In DNA form, the CDR3 reads TGCAGCGTTGAAGTTCAGACGCGCCGGGATGGCTACACCTTC. Its protein is CSVEVQTRRDGYTF.

For this clonotype: One base away lies a much larger clone, so this may be a sequencing read error. The CDR3 DNA is TGTGCCAGCAGTTACGTGCGTCAGAATAGCAATCAGCCCCAGCATTTT. This gives the protein CASSYVRQNSNQPQHF. The chain uses TRBV6-2 or TRBV6-3 and TRBJ1-5; D gene ambiguous. V was cut by 2 bases and J by 0 bases, with 11 bases left in between. CDR1 is MNHEY, CDR2 SVGEGT, per germline. The CDR3 is 16 residues long.

The gene calls are TRBV5-1 and TRBJ2-2; D perhaps matches TRBD2 (6 bases). The CDR3 is 13 residues long. Trimming removed 3 bases at V and 7 bases at J, with 10 bases between. Looked up from germline, CDR1 is SGHRS and CDR2 is YFSETQ. The CDR3: CASSWGGHGELFF. Written as DNA, the CDR3 is TGCGCCAGCAGCTGGGGAGGACACGGGGAGCTGTTTTTT. The full variable domain, its missing parts supplied by reference TRBV5-1 and TRBJ2-2, is KAGVTQTPRYLIKTRGQQVTLSCSPISGHRSVSWYQQTPGQGLQFLFEYFSETQRNKGNFPGRFSGRQFSNSRSEMNVSTLELGDSALYLCASSWGGHGELFFGEGSRLTVL.

This clonotype was observed at least ten times. The CDR3 coding sequence is TGCGCCAGCAGCATACACTCGGGACAAATCGGCTACACCTTC. Translating gives CASSIHSGQIGYTF. The gene calls are TRBV5-1 and TRBJ1-2, with a possible D match to TRBD1 (6 bases). Looked up from germline, CDR1 is SGHRS and CDR2 is YFSETQ. V was shortened by 4 bases and J by 8 bases, with 18 bases between the two germline ends. CDR3 size: 14 residues.

The chain recombines TRBV28 with TRBJ1-2, with D tentatively TRBD1 (5 bases). V was pared by 4 bases and J by 2 bases, with 11 bases between. This CDR3 region has 14 residues. Germline V gives CDR1 MDHEN, CDR2 SYDVKM. CDR3 loop: CASSSGPQNYGYTF. The CDR3 region has the DNA TGTGCCAGCAGTTCGGGACCGCAGAACTATGGCTACACCTTC.

This clonotype came up many times. The genes are TRBV7-2 and TRBJ2-2; D ambiguous. Trimming removed 5 bases at V and 1 base at J, with 14 bases between. The germline CDR1 and CDR2 sequences are SGHTA and FQGNSA. This CDR3 is built from 16 residues. The CDR3 DNA follows: TGTGCCAGCAGCCATTCGTTCGGTGGGAACACCGGGGAGCTGTTTTTT. Translating it yields CASSHSFGGNTGELFF.

This clonotype was found many times. The chain couples TRBV5-1 to TRBJ1-5; no definite D call. The V gene's germline CDR1 is SGHRS and CDR2 YFSETQ. V shed 5 bases and J shed 0 bases, with 6 bases lying between them. CDR3 size: 13 residues. This CDR3 is CASSKDSNQPQHF. The CDR3 DNA sequence: TGCGCCAGCAGTAAGGATAGCAATCAGCCCCAGCATTTT. The whole variable domain, filled in from reference TRBV5-1 and TRBJ1-5, reads KAGVTQTPRYLIKTRGQQVTLSCSPISGHRSVSWYQQTPGQGLQFLFEYFSETQRNKGNFPGRFSGRQFSNSRSEMNVSTLELGDSALYLCASSKDSNQPQHFGDGTRLSIL.

This clonotype was recorded many times. The chain has TRBV20-1 and TRBJ1-1; D perhaps matches TRBD1 (5 bases). V was cut by 3 bases and J by 0 bases, with 11 bases left in between. Germline values: CDR1 DFQATT, CDR2 SNEGSKA (reference sequence). The CDR3 has 14 residues. CDR3 loop: CSARKGNMNTEAFF. CDR3 bases: TGCAGTGCTAGGAAGGGGAACATGAACACTGAAGCTTTCTTT.

This clonotype was seen many times. The rearrangement links TRBV15 to TRBJ2-3; a possible D gene is TRBD1 (6 bases). With 0 bases removed from V and 6 bases from J, the gap between germline ends came to 13 bases. CDR1 is LNHNV, CDR2 YYDKDF, per germline (reference sequence). The CDR3 runs to 15 residues. CDR3 sequence (DNA): TGTGCCACCAGCAGAGATAGGGGGACGGCGGATACGCAGTATTTT. This encodes CATSRDRGTADTQYF.